The 20 T cell receptor beta chains given below trace back to one sample, sequenced in a study of early T cells in non-severe SARS-CoV-2 infection. TCRdb redid the calling of the 5' RACE reads with MiXCR, one entry per CDR3 protein. The data show under 45,000 distinct CDR3 sequences, roughly a tenth seen once. The sample consisted of whole blood. These receptors came from an adult who was a healthcare worker with PCR-confirmed SARS-CoV-2 infection or an uninfected control (not recorded which).

This clonotype was seen only a few times. The chain has TRBV30 and TRBJ2-5, with D unresolved. The ends were cut back, 4 bases at V and 4 bases at J, with 7 bases in the middle. Looked up from germline, CDR1 is GTSNPN and CDR2 is SVGIG (reference sequence). The CDR3 totals 11 residues. For the CDR3, the DNA is TGTGCCTGGATAAGGACAGAGACCCAGTACTTC. Its translation: CAWIRTETQYF.

Many counts were recorded for this clonotype. The V and J genes are TRBV11-2 and TRBJ2-4; D gene unclear. Germline CDR1 SGHAT, CDR2 FQNNGV. Trimming cost V 5 bases and J 0 bases, with 8 bases left between them. CDR3 length equals 14 residues. The CDR3 sequence is CASSNSIAKNIQYF. Here the CDR3 DNA reads TGTGCCAGCAGCAATAGTATAGCCAAAAACATTCAGTACTTC.

This clonotype has at least ten counts. V gene TRBV5-6 combines with J gene TRBJ2-7, with 11 bases aligning to TRBD1. This CDR3 has 13 amino acids. CDR1 SGHDT and CDR2 YYEEEE come from the germline V gene. With V trimmed by 4 bases and J by 5 bases, 2 bases remained unmatched. This CDR3 is CASSRDRGNEQYF. The CDR3 region has the DNA TGTGCCAGCAGCAGGGACAGGGGGAACGAGCAGTACTTC.

This clonotype was observed a few times. The genes are TRBV11-2 and TRBJ2-7; 7 nucleotides align to TRBD1. V trimming: 4 bases; J trimming: 1 base; junction bases outside the gene matches: 10. This CDR3 region has 16 residues. Germline V gives CDR1 SGHAT, CDR2 FQNNGV. CDR3 amino acids: CASSSDPTGVSYEQYF. In nucleotides, the CDR3 is TGTGCCAGCAGCTCAGACCCCACAGGGGTGTCCTACGAGCAGTACTTC.

This clonotype turned up a few times. The genes are TRBV11-2 and TRBJ2-1; D remains ambiguous. From germline, CDR1 is SGHAT and CDR2 FQNNGV. The CDR3 contains 13 residues. The germline V and J ends were trimmed by 1 base and 6 bases, with 7 bases remaining between them. The CDR3 coding sequence is TGTGCCAGCAGCTTAGGGCAGCCCAATGAGCAGTTCTTC. The encoded protein is CASSLGQPNEQFF.

Regarding this clonotype: A much more abundant neighbour one base away suggests this may be a read error. This sequence joins TRBV12-3 or TRBV12-4 and TRBJ1-5; D gene ambiguous. The CDR3 totals 12 residues. V was trimmed by 6 bases and J by 0 bases, leaving 3 bases between them. CDR3 in amino acids: CASSDSNQPQHF. DNA for the CDR3: TGTGCCAGCAGCGATAGCAATCAGCCCCAGCATTTT.

This clonotype was recorded many times. The chain recombines TRBV19 with TRBJ2-1; possible D gene TRBD2, 7 bases. Trimming removed 4 bases at V and 3 bases at J, with 10 bases between. CDR3 length equals 14 residues. The germline V gene has CDR1 LNHDA and CDR2 SQIVND (reference sequence). The CDR3 region has the DNA TGTGCCAGTAGTACGGGGGGCGACTACAATGAGCAGTTCTTC. This gives the protein CASSTGGDYNEQFF.

This clonotype is categorized as medium-sized. V is TRBV30 and J is TRBJ2-3; 8 nucleotides line up with TRBD2. CDR3 length equals 13 residues. V dropped 4 bases and J dropped 1; count of bases not matched to a gene: 1. Germline V CDR1 and CDR2: GTSNPN, SVGIG (reference sequence). The CDR3 sequence is CAWNSGGTDTQYF. Written as DNA, the CDR3 is TGTGCCTGGAATAGCGGGGGCACAGATACGCAGTATTTT.

This clonotype was seen more than once but under ten times. The chain combines TRBV9 with TRBJ2-7; 13 bases are a match to TRBD2. Germline lookup yields CDR1 SGDLS and CDR2 YYNGEE. The V segment lost 4 bases and the J segment 7 bases; nucleotides outside the gene matches: 8. CDR3 length equals 15 residues. The CDR3 nucleotides are TGTGCCAGCAGCCTTACTAGCGGGGGGGCCTCGGAGCAGTACTTC. As protein: CASSLTSGGASEQYF. Drawing the rest from reference TRBV9 and TRBJ2-7, the complete variable domain is DSGVTQTPKHLITATGQRVTLRCSPRSGDLSVYWYQQSLDQGLQFLIQYYNGEERAKGNILERFSAQQFPDLHSELNLSSLELGDSALYFCASSLTSGGASEQYFGPGTRLTVT.

This clonotype is labeled medium-sized. This chain links TRBV7-9 with TRBJ1-1; D is unclear. CDR3 length: 11 amino acids. The germline V and J ends were trimmed by 5 bases and 6 bases, with 7 bases remaining between them. The V gene's germline CDR1 is SEHNR and CDR2 FQNEAQ (reference sequence). The CDR3 bases are TGTGCCAGCAGCAGAGAGGCTGAAGCTTTCTTT. Its translation is CASSREAEAFF.

In nucleotides, the CDR3 is TGTGCCAGCAGCTTAGAGTTCTTCACCCTCCACTTT. Encoded protein: CASSLEFFTLHF. The chain has TRBV7-9 and TRBJ1-6, with unresolved D. The ends were cut back, 1 base at V and 14 bases at J, with 9 bases in the middle. Germline assignment: CDR1 SEHNR and CDR2 FQNEAQ (reference sequence). The CDR3 runs to 12 residues. The full variable domain, rest sourced from reference TRBV7-9 and TRBJ1-6, is DTGVSQNPRHKITKRGQNVTFRCDPISEHNRLYWYRQTLGQGPEFLTYFQNEAQLEKSRLLSDRFSAERPKGSFSTLEIQRTEQGDSAMYLCASSLEFFTLHFGNGTRLTVT.

There are a few counts of this clonotype. The chain joins TRBV7-2 to TRBJ1-2, with 9 bases matching TRBD1. Trimming at V came to 6 bases and at J to 2 bases, leaving 4 bases not matched to a gene. The CDR3 covers 14 residues. Germline-derived CDR1 and CDR2 are SGHTA and FQGNSA. CDR3 sequence: CASRSTGGNYGYTF. The CDR3 coding sequence is TGTGCCAGCAGGTCTACAGGGGGCAACTATGGCTACACCTTC.

This clonotype was observed many times. This chain uses TRBV7-2 with TRBJ1-1, with D tentatively TRBD1 (6 bases). V was clipped by 0 bases and J by 8 bases, with 10 bases between them. The CDR3 contains 13 residues. Germline CDR1 reads SGHTA; CDR2 reads FQGNSA. The CDR3 region is CASSLAGAAEAFF. DNA for the CDR3: TGTGCCAGCAGCTTAGCGGGGGCAGCAGAAGCTTTCTTT. Supplemented by reference TRBV7-2 and TRBJ1-1, the full variable domain reads GAGVSQSPSNKVTEKGKDVELRCDPISGHTALYWYRQSLGQGLEFLIYFQGNSAPDKSGLPSDRFSAERTGGSVSTLTIQRTQQEDSAVYLCASSLAGAAEAFFGQGTRLTVV.

This clonotype was seen more than once but under ten times. One junction end does not reproduce the germline sequence, and a read error may be involved. This chain links TRBV12-3 or TRBV12-4 with TRBJ1-5; the D is unclear. This CDR3 spans 14 amino acids. The CDR3 protein is CASSSSSGNQPQHF. CDR3 coding DNA: TGTGCCAGCAGTTCCAGTTCGGGCAACCAGCCCCAGCATTTT.

This clonotype has more than one count but fewer than ten. V gene TRBV20-1 combines with J gene TRBJ2-1; D perhaps matches TRBD2 (5 bases). CDR1 and CDR2 (germline): DFQATT, SNEGSKA (reference sequence). The CDR3 sequence is 15 residues long. V was trimmed by 1 base and J by 3 bases, leaving 13 bases between them. The CDR3 spells CSARGPGSSYNEQFF. The CDR3 DNA sequence: TGCAGTGCTAGAGGTCCGGGGAGCAGCTACAATGAGCAGTTCTTC.

In this sample, this clonotype turned up many times. The V and J genes are TRBV14 and TRBJ1-2; 9 nucleotides line up with TRBD1. The CDR3 extends over 13 amino acids. CDR1 and CDR2 from the germline V gene are SGHDN and FVKESK. With V trimmed by 2 bases and J by 7 bases, 2 bases remained unmatched. CDR3 protein: CASSQTGGAGYTF. The CDR3 DNA follows: TGTGCCAGCAGCCAAACAGGGGGCGCTGGCTACACCTTC.

This sequence joins TRBV20-1 and TRBJ2-5; maybe TRBD1 (6 bases). CDR3 length: 12 amino acids. Germline-derived CDR1 and CDR2 are DFQATT and SNEGSKA (reference sequence). The CDR3 bases are TGCTCCGGACAGCTTCAACAAGAGACCCAGTACTTC. It is translated as CSGQLQQETQYF.

This clonotype was counted ten times or more. This chain links TRBV7-2 with TRBJ2-1; D ambiguous. The ends were cut back, 3 bases at V and 8 bases at J, with 5 bases in the middle. Germline CDR1 SGHTA, CDR2 FQGNSA. The CDR3 extends over 11 amino acids. CDR3 nucleotide sequence: TGTGCCAGCAGCTTGACCGATGAGCAGTTCTTC. Translated, it gives CASSLTDEQFF.

This clonotype was recorded at least ten times. V and J are TRBV4-3 and TRBJ1-6, with 7 bases identical to TRBD1. Germline trimming cut 0 bases from V and 6 bases from J; bases unmatched to any gene: 5. The CDR3 extends over 16 amino acids. CDR1 is LGHNA, CDR2 YSLEER, per germline. The CDR3 region is CASSQEMTGRNSPLHF. CDR3 in DNA: TGCGCCAGCAGCCAAGAGATGACAGGGCGTAATTCACCCCTCCACTTT.

The chain has TRBV6-2 or TRBV6-3 and TRBJ2-6; a possible D gene is TRBD1 (6 bases). Trimming took 2 bases from V and 0 from J, leaving 11 bases between them. The CDR3 spans 17 residues. Germline V gene data show CDR1 as MNHEY and CDR2 as SVGEGT. The CDR3 coding sequence is TGTGCCAGCAGTTACCGACAGGATCGCTCTGGGGCCAACGTCCTGACTTTC. It translates to CASSYRQDRSGANVLTF.